These T cell receptor beta chains were read from a single sample in a study of cytomegalovirus exposure and HLA in healthy donors. The data were produced by immunoSEQ multiplex PCR, yet TCRdb's version contains in-frame clones alone and is incomplete. Of approximately 130,000 clones in the sample, 85% to 90% are singletons; the top ten hold 1.5% to 2%. Material: PBMCs. These receptors all stem from a woman aged 18-35 years in good health and CMV-seronegative. Each CDR3 is given with its conserved first and last residue. A D gene is named only where the DNA matches it firmly.

v_gene: TRBV5-1
len: 15
j_gene: TRBJ1-1
d_gene: TRBD1
CDR3aa: CASSFGQGGTTEAFF
CDR3nt: TGCGCCAGCAGCTTCGGACAGGGAGGTACGACTGAAGCTTTCTTT

v_gene: TRBV2
len: 13
j_gene: TRBJ2-1
d_gene: TRBD2
CDR3aa: CASRASGDNEQFF
CDR3nt: TGTGCCAGCAGGGCTAGCGGTGACAATGAGCAGTTCTTC

v_gene: TRBV7-2
len: 14
j_gene: TRBJ1-4
d_gene: TRBD1
CDR3aa: CASSPTGPNEKLFF
CDR3nt: TGTGCCAGCAGCCCGACAGGGCCTAATGAAAAACTGTTTTTT

v_gene: TRBV5-4
len: 13
j_gene: TRBJ2-7
d_gene: .
CDR3aa: CASSSPGGHEQYF
CDR3nt: TGTGCCAGCAGCTCCCCAGGGGGGCACGAGCAGTACTTC

v_gene: TRBV2
len: 15
j_gene: TRBJ2-1
d_gene: TRBD2
CDR3aa: CASSVGTSGGNEQFF
CDR3nt: TGTGCCAGCAGTGTCGGGACTAGCGGGGGGAATGAGCAGTTCTTC

v_gene: TRBV6-5
len: 15
j_gene: TRBJ2-2
d_gene: .
CDR3aa: CASSDDRSLTGELFF
CDR3nt: TGTGCCAGCAGCGATGACAGGAGCCTCACCGGGGAGCTGTTTTTT

v_gene: TRBV5-1
len: 16
j_gene: TRBJ2-2
d_gene: TRBD1
CDR3aa: CASSSRGQGAAGELFF
CDR3nt: TGCGCCAGCAGCTCGCGGGGACAGGGGGCTGCCGGGGAGCTGTTTTTT

v_gene: TRBV11-2
len: 16
j_gene: TRBJ1-4
d_gene: TRBD1
CDR3aa: CASSNQGGKTNEKLFF
CDR3nt: TGTGCCAGCTCGAATCAGGGGGGCAAAACTAATGAAAAACTGTTTTTT

v_gene: TRBV11-3
len: 17
j_gene: TRBJ2-1
d_gene: TRBD1
CDR3aa: CASSPYRGTGGYNEQFF
CDR3nt: TGTGCCAGCAGCCCCTACCGTGGGACAGGGGGCTACAATGAGCAGTTCTTC

v_gene: TRBV5-1
len: 16
j_gene: TRBJ1-2
d_gene: .
CDR3aa: CASSLAKVRGDYGYTF
CDR3nt: TGCGCCAGCAGCTTGGCCAAGGTCCGGGGTGACTATGGCTACACCTTC

v_gene: TRBV7-8
len: 15
j_gene: TRBJ1-1
d_gene: .
CDR3aa: CASRQGRVRKTEAFF
CDR3nt: TGTGCCAGCAGACAAGGCAGGGTCCGGAAGACTGAAGCTTTCTTT